A selection of T cell receptor beta chains follows, all from one sample in a study of HIV-infected patients and healthy controls. TCRdb passed the 5' RACE reads through MiXCR, listing each CDR3 protein once. The table shows about 15,000 distinct CDR3 sequences, with 7% occurring only once. The sequenced sample consisted of blood. These receptors were taken from an adult in good health. Both conserved end residues are part of each CDR3. D genes are given only for firm matches. Size is stated for part of the rows, as once, few or many counts, or as a class when the clone is expanded.

clone_size d_call j_call v_call cdr3_nt cdr3_aa
many . TRBJ2-1 TRBV12-3/TRBV12-4 TGTGCCAGCAGTTTAGCGGGGGGCCCCCTGCGGGGAAATGAGCAGTTCTTC CASSLAGGPLRGNEQFF
medium-sized . TRBJ1-1 TRBV19 TGTGCCAGTAGTATCCCCATGAACACTGAAGCTTTCTTT CASSIPMNTEAFF
many . TRBJ2-7 TRBV19 TGTGCCAGTAGATCCGGGCCACACATCTACGAGCAGTACTTC CASRSGPHIYEQYF
many . TRBJ1-3 TRBV7-8 TGTGCCAGCAGCTACGACAGCGTTGGAAACACCATATATTTT CASSYDSVGNTIYF
medium-sized . TRBJ1-5 TRBV21-1 TGTGCCAGCAGCAAAGACAGTAGCAATCAGCCCCAGCATTTT CASSKDSSNQPQHF
. . TRBJ1-2 TRBV28 TGTGCCAGCAGCTCTACCCGGGGACGGAGCAATGGCTACACCTTC CASSSTRGRSNGYTF
few . TRBJ2-5 TRBV6-2/TRBV6-3 TGTGCCAGCAGTTTCCAGGACGGGACACGTGGGGGCCAAGAGACCCAGTACTTC CASSFQDGTRGGQETQYF
many TRBD2 TRBJ2-1 TRBV6-2/TRBV6-3 TGTGCCAGCAGTTTCCGGACTAGCGGGGGGTGGGATGAGCAGTTCTTC CASSFRTSGGWDEQFF
many . TRBJ2-1 TRBV18 TGTGCCAGCTCACCACCGGCACAGAGCTCCTACAATGAGCAGTTCTTC CASSPPAQSSYNEQFF
. TRBD1 TRBJ1-2 TRBV20-1 TGCAGTGCTTATCGACCGGGACAGGGGAACTATGGCTACACCTTC CSAYRPGQGNYGYTF
many . TRBJ2-5 TRBV6-2/TRBV6-3 TGTGCCAGCAGTTACGCGGTGATCCAAGAGACCCAGTACTTC CASSYAVIQETQYF
many . TRBJ2-6 TRBV19 TGTGCCAGTAGTATCGGTATGGGCAGGGCTTTATCTGGGGCCAACGTCCTGACTTTC CASSIGMGRALSGANVLTF
many TRBD2 TRBJ2-3 TRBV7-2 TGTGCCAGCAGCTTAGTTCTAGCGGCAAACACAGATACGCAGTATTTT CASSLVLAANTDTQYF
once . TRBJ2-7 TRBV7-9 TGTGCCAGCAGTTCCCTCCCGGGTGTCCACGAGCAGTACTTC CASSSLPGVHEQYF
medium-sized TRBD1 TRBJ2-1 TRBV7-2 TGTGCCAGCAGCCCGACCGGACAGGCCGAGCAGTTCTTC CASSPTGQAEQFF
many . TRBJ2-5 TRBV7-2 TGTGCCAGCAACCCCCGTCGAGGGGAGACCCAGTACTTC CASNPRRGETQYF
medium-sized TRBD2 TRBJ2-2 TRBV7-9 TGTGCCAGCAGAGCGGGGACCGGGGAGCTGTTTTTT CASRAGTGELFF
many TRBD2 TRBJ2-6 TRBV29-1 TGCAGCGTTGATCGGGGGGCTGGGGCCAACGTCCTGACTTTC CSVDRGAGANVLTF
many TRBD2 TRBJ2-3 TRBV28 TGTGCCAGCAGTTTAGCGGGAGGGCCCACAGATACGCAGTATTTT CASSLAGGPTDTQYF
many . TRBJ2-3 TRBV7-2 TGTGCCAGCAGCTGGGATGGTGCCCCAGATACGCAGTATTTT CASSWDGAPDTQYF
medium-sized . TRBJ2-2 TRBV2 TGTGCCAGCACCGGCAGGACGGCTTCCACCGGGGAGCTGTTTTTT CASTGRTASTGELFF
many . TRBJ2-6 TRBV7-2 TGTGCCAGCAAACACTCTGGGGCCAACGTCCTGACTTTC CASKHSGANVLTF
many . TRBJ2-3 TRBV12-3/TRBV12-4 TGTGCCAGCAGGCCCCCCACTAGCCTCCGTATCACAGATACGCAGTATTTT CASRPPTSLRITDTQYF
many . TRBJ1-1 TRBV7-2 TGTGCCAGCAGCTTAAATAGACCCTCTGAAGCTTTCTTT CASSLNRPSEAFF
many TRBD1 TRBJ2-1 TRBV20-1 TGCAGTGCTAGTCCATACCCGATGGACAGGGGCGGAGAGCAGTTCTTC CSASPYPMDRGGEQFF
few . TRBJ1-1 TRBV20-1 TGCAGTGCTAGGACAGTAGGGAGGGACACTGAAGCTTTCTTT CSARTVGRDTEAFF
many TRBD1 TRBJ1-1 TRBV5-4 TGTGCCAGCAGCCGAGGGACAGGGGGCCCCAACACTGAAGCTTTCTTT CASSRGTGGPNTEAFF
once . TRBJ2-1 TRBV6-2/TRBV6-3 TGTGCCAGCAGTTACTCCGTCACCTTAGGAGATGAGCAGTTCTTC CASSYSVTLGDEQFF
. . TRBJ2-1 TRBV7-8 TGTGCCAGCAGCAAATTACCCCTGGGCATGACCTACAATGAGCAGTTCTTC CASSKLPLGMTYNEQFF
medium-sized TRBD2 TRBJ2-1 TRBV20-1 TGCAGTGCTCCAGCGGGGTCCGATGAGCAGTTCTTC CSAPAGSDEQFF
many TRBD1 TRBJ2-7 TRBV18 TGTGCCAGCTCACTAACATGGGACAGGTCCTCCGAGCAGTACTTC CASSLTWDRSSEQYF
many . TRBJ1-5 TRBV5-1 TGCGCCAGCAGCTTGAAGGCCGGGTATCAGCCCCAGCATTTT CASSLKAGYQPQHF
many . TRBJ2-1 TRBV7-2 TGTGCCAGCAGCCCTGCTAAGTTCGATGAGCAGTTCTTC CASSPAKFDEQFF
many . TRBJ2-5 TRBV25-1 TGTGCCAGCGGCAGGGGGGTTCGCGAGACCCAGTACTTC CASGRGVRETQYF
medium-sized . TRBJ1-5 TRBV27 TGTGCCAGCAGTTTGTCGGCAAGTCAGCCCCAGCATTTT CASSLSASQPQHF
many . TRBJ2-3 TRBV6-2/TRBV6-3 TGTGCCAGCAGTTACGTTGGCCCTCCCCGGGATGACGATACGCAGTATTTT CASSYVGPPRDDDTQYF
many . TRBJ2-2 TRBV7-9 TGTGCCAGCAGCTTAATGGAGTCGACCGGGGAGCTGTTTTTT CASSLMESTGELFF
many . TRBJ2-6 TRBV2 TGTGCCAGCAGTGAAAGTGTCACCCACTCTGGGGCCAACGTCCTGACTTTC CASSESVTHSGANVLTF
medium-sized TRBD2 TRBJ2-1 TRBV4-1 TGCGCCAGCAGCCAGATTAGCGGGGGCCACACCTACAATGAGCAGTTCTTC CASSQISGGHTYNEQFF
few . TRBJ2-7 TRBV7-2 TGTGCCAGCAGCTTAGGGTCTCCGGCAGGGTGGGAGCAGTACTTC CASSLGSPAGWEQYF
few . TRBJ2-3 TRBV27 TGTGCCAGCCGTGGGCCCATAGCAGATACGCAGTATTTT CASRGPIADTQYF
many TRBD1 TRBJ2-4 TRBV27 TGTGCCAGCAGCCGACGAACAGGGGCTGTCGCCAAAAACATTCAGTACTTC CASSRRTGAVAKNIQYF
medium-sized . TRBJ2-5 TRBV5-1 TGCGCCAGCAGCTTGGATGCCTACGGGGAGACCCAGTACTTC CASSLDAYGETQYF
many . TRBJ1-2 TRBV2 TGTGCCAGCAGTGATGGGGCAGCATTTGGATATGGCTACACCTTC CASSDGAAFGYGYTF
many TRBD2 TRBJ2-1 TRBV30 TGTGCCTGGAGGGGACTAGCGGAAGAGCAGTTCTTC CAWRGLAEEQFF
many . TRBJ1-1 TRBV11-2 TGTGCCAGCAGCCCCCCGGCAGGGTACACTGAAGCTTTCTTT CASSPPAGYTEAFF
many . TRBJ1-5 TRBV7-9 TGTGCCAGCAGCTTAGGTCTGGCAGGGGGCAATCAGCCCCAGCATTTT CASSLGLAGGNQPQHF
many . TRBJ2-5 TRBV28 TGTGCCAGCAGCCCCACCGGCCTGGCCCAAGAGACCCAGTACTTC CASSPTGLAQETQYF
many . TRBJ1-2 TRBV29-1 TGCAGCGTCCGACTGACTGGCGGCTACACCTTC CSVRLTGGYTF
medium-sized . TRBJ2-7 TRBV7-9 TGTGCCAGCAGCCCCGGCAGGGGAGGCTCCTACGAGCAGTACTTC CASSPGRGGSYEQYF
many . TRBJ2-5 TRBV24-1 TGTGCCACCAGTGATTCGGCGCAGACCCAGTACTTC CATSDSAQTQYF
. . TRBJ1-5 TRBV27 TGTGCCAGCAGTCCAGAGGTTAGCAATCAGCCCCAGCATTTT CASSPEVSNQPQHF
few TRBD1 TRBJ1-2 TRBV5-1 TGCGCCAGCAGCTTGTCCCCGGGACAGCGATATGGCTACACCTTC CASSLSPGQRYGYTF
. TRBD2 TRBJ2-4 TRBV7-2 TGTGCCAGCAGCTTCTTGCGAGCGGGAGCCGCCAAAAACATTCAGTACTTC CASSFLRAGAAKNIQYF